The clone carrying this T cell receptor (beta chain) was recorded a few times. The target antigen is unknown. This sample was included in a study of HIV-infected children after antiretroviral therapy interruption. Background on the study: Weeks 0, 12, interruption end (24 or 48), and about 3 years post-study gave interruption-arm samples. Weeks 0, 48 and 150 were sampled under continuous treatment. Regarding the study as a whole: After treatment interruption started, naive CD4+ CDR3 overlap across time points dropped.

A 3' RACE protocol on RNA, with unique molecular identifiers, produced the TCR library. Via MiXCR, TCRdb re-called the 3' RACE reads, giving one row per CDR3 protein. This repertoire shows approximately 89,000 distinct CDR3 sequences, about 6.9% found once; its top ten account for approximately 1.2%. The CDR3 extends over 13 amino acids. The V gene's germline CDR1 is SQVTM and CDR2 ANQGSEA. V was cut by 1 base and J by 7 bases, with 11 bases left in between. Treatment: PENTA 11 planned treatment interruption arm or continuous ART arm. At least 5 million viable PBMCs were required per cryopreserved sample.

This clonotype originated in a pool of human donors with HIV. The sample was CD45RA+ CD4+ T cells from PBMCs, pooled from several time points, taken from a donor given antiretroviral therapy, either interrupted or continuous. Subset of the sample: naive CD4+ CD45RA+ CD45RO- T cells. This rearrangement joins TRBV29-1 to TRBJ1-3; D gene ambiguous. The CDR3 DNA is TGCAGCGTTGAAGGGCCCGGCTTCAACACCATATATTTT. Residues: CSVEGPGFNTIYF.